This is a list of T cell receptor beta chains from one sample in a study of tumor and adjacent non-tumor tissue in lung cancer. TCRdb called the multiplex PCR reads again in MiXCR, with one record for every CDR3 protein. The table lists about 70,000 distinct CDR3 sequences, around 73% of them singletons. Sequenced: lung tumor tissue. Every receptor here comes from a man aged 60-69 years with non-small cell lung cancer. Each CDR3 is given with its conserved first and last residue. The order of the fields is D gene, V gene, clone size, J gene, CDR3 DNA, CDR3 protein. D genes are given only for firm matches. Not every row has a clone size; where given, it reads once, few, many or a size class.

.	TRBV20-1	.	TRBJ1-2	TGCAGTGCTAGAAATGGCTACACCTTC	CSARNGYTF
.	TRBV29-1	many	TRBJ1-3	TGCAGCACTGATCGGGCCCTTCCTGGAAACACCATATATTTT	CSTDRALPGNTIYF
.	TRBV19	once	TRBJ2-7	TGTGCCAGTAGTATCAGGAGCTCCTGCGAGCAGTATTTC	CASSIRSSCEQYF
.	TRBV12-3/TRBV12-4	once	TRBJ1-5	TGTGTCCGCAGTTTAACGACTGGGGGCTATCAGCCCCAGCATTTT	CVRSLTTGGYQPQHF
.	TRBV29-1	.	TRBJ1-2	TGCAGCGTTGAACAGGGCTATGAGTACACCTTC	CSVEQGYEYTF
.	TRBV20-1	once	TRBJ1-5	TGCAGTGCTAGGCCGGGACACTCAATTAGCAATCAGCCCCAGCATTTT	CSARPGHSISNQPQHF
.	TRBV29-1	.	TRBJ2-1	TGCAGCGCAGACAAGTCGAGCTCCTACAATGTGCAGTTCTTC	CSADKSSSYNVQFF
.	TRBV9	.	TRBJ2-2	TGTGCCAGCAGCGTAGCGGACCAGACCGGGAAGCTGTTTTTT	CASSVADQTGKLFF
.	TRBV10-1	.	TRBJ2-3	TGCGCCAGCAGTGACCAGGGAGATACGCAGAATTTT	CASSDQGDTQNF
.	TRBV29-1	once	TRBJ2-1	TGCAGCGTTGTCTTCTGGGAGTCAGTGGGACGGAATGACCAGTTCTTC	CSVVFWESVGRNDQFF
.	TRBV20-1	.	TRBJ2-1	TGCAGTGCTAGATTAGCCGGGGGAGTCTCAGAGCAGTTTTTC	CSARLAGGVSEQFF
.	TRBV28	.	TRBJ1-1	TGTGCCAGCAGATCCGGTGGGACTGAAGCTTTCTTT	CASRSGGTEAFF
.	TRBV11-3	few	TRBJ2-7	TGTGCCAGCAGTTTAGGAGTTGGGACGGGTAACTACGAGCAGTACTTC	CASSLGVGTGNYEQYF
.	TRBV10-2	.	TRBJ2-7	TGCGTCAGCAGTGACGGAGGGAGCCCCTACGAACAGTACTTC	CVSSDGGSPYEQYF
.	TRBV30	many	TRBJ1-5	TGTGCCTGTCGTTCGGGAGGTCAGCCCCAGCATTTT	CACRSGGQPQHF
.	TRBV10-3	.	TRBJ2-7	TGTGGCTCAGAGGGCTGGGTGGGCCGGTGGGATCGCGAGCAGTACTTC	CGSEGWVGRWDREQYF